The source of this TCR beta chain is a study of cytomegalovirus exposure and HLA in healthy donors. Whole-study findings and limits: The study labeled under 200 TCR beta chains cytomegalovirus-associated. In a later analysis, at a false discovery rate of 0.05, 16,951 TCR beta sequences were associated with HLA alleles.

A word on this clone: The target antigen is unknown.

PCR used 60 Vbeta primers and 13 Jbeta primers. Sequencing used immunoSEQ multiplex PCR; TCRdb keeps in-frame clones, though not all of them. The sample holds more than 130,000 clones, roughly three quarters seen once. The receptor comes from a woman aged 45-65 years in good health and CMV-seronegative. Input material: PBMCs.

DNA of the CDR3: TGTGCCAGCAGTTACCCCGGGCGGGCAGGGGCCTACGAGCAGTACTTC. The encoded protein is CASSYPGRAGAYEQYF. This sequence joins TRBV6-5 and TRBJ2-7; possible D gene TRBD1, 6 bases. V dropped 2 bases and J dropped 2 bases, with 16 bases sitting between them. The CDR3 is made up of 16 amino acids. The germline CDR1 and CDR2 sequences are MNHEY and SVGAGI.